This T cell receptor beta chain appears in the sequencing data of a study of shared clonotypes between healthy human individuals. Germline CDR1 and CDR2: LNHDA and SQIVND (reference sequence). The CDR3 covers 14 residues. Between the trimmed V and J ends, which lost 5 bases and 1 base, there was a span of 8 bases. All of the donors resided in Nashville, Tennessee, and each was a Caucasian adult. Study outcomes and limitations: Sampling covered nothing but blood. Tissue TCR repertoires likely differ from those found in blood.

This clone was seen once. Its antigen is still unknown. Evenly divided among several immunoSEQ plates was the genomic DNA of each subset. Sequenced by immunoSEQ multiplex PCR; TCRdb stores in-frame clones only, minus some. The table has 640,000 or so clones, about three quarters seen once; the top ten hold about 1.8%. The chain recombines TRBV19 with TRBJ2-2; no definite D call. The sequencing input was memory CD4+ T cells sorted from blood. Indicated subset: CD45RA-negative fraction. The clonotype was recovered from a woman aged 25 to 39 in good health. CDR3 residues: CASSSPGNTGELFF. In nucleotides, the CDR3 is TGTGCCAGTAGTTCCCCCGGGAACACCGGGGAGCTGTTTTTT.